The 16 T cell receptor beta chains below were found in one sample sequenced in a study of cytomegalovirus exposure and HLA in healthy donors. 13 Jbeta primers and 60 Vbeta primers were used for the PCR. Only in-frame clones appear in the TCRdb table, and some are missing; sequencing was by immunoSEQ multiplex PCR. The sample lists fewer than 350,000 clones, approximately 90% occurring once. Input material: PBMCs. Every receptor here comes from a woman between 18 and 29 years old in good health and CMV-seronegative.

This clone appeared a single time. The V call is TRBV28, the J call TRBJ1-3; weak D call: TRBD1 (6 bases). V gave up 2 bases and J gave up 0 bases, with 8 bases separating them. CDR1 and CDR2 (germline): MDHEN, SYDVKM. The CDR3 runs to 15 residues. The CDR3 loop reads CASSLGQSSGNTIYF. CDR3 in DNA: TGTGCCAGCAGTTTAGGACAGAGCTCTGGAAACACCATATATTTT.

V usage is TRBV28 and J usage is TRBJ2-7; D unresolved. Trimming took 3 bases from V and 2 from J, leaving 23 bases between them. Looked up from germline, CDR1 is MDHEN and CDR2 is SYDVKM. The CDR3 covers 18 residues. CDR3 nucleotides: TGTGCCAGCAGTTTTGAGATTGGCGCAGGAATAATGGCCTACGAGCAGTACTTC. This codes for CASSFEIGAGIMAYEQYF.

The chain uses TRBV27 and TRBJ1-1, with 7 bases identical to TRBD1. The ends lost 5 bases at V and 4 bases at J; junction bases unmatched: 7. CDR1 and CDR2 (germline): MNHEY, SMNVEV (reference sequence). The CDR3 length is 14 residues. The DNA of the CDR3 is TGTGCCAGCAGTGTACTGTCAGGGGGCACTGAAGCTTTCTTT. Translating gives CASSVLSGGTEAFF.

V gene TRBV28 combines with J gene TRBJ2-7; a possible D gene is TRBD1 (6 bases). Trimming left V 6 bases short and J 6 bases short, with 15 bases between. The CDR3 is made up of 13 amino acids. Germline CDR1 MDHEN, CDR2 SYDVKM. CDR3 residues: CASSPSGQSEQYF. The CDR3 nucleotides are TGTGCCAGCAGCCCTTCCGGACAGAGCGAGCAGTACTTC. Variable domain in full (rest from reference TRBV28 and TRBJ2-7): DVKVTQSSRYLVKRTGEKVFLECVQDMDHENMFWYRQDPGLGLRLIYFSYDVKMKEKGDIPEGYSVSREKKERFSLILESASTNQTSMYLCASSPSGQSEQYFGPGTRLTVT.

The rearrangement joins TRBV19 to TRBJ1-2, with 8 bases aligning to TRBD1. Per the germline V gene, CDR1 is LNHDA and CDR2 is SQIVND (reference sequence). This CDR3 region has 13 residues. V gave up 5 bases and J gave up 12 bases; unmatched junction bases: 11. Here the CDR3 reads CASSPGGQALNTF. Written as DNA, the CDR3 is TGTGCCAGTAGTCCGGGGGGACAGGCCCTAAACACCTTC.

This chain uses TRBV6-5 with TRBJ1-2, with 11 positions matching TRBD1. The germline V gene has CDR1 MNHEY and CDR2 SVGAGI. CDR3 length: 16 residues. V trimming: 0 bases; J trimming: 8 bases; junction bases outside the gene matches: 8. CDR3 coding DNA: TGTGCCAGCAGTTACTCACCCAACGGACAGGGGGCAGGCTACACCTTC. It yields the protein CASSYSPNGQGAGYTF.

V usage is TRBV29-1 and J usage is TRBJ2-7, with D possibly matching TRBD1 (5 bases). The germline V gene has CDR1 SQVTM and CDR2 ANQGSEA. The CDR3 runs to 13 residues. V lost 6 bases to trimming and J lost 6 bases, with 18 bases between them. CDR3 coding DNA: TGCAGCGTAACCCCTCCAGGGCCCGGCGAGCAGTACTTC. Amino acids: CSVTPPGPGEQYF.

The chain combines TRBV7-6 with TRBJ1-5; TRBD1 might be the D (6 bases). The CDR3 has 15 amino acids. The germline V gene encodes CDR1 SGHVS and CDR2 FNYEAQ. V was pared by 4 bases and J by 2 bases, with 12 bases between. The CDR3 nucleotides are TGTGCCAGCAGCTCAGAATCAGGGGGCAATCAGCCCCAGCATTTT. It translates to CASSSESGGNQPQHF.

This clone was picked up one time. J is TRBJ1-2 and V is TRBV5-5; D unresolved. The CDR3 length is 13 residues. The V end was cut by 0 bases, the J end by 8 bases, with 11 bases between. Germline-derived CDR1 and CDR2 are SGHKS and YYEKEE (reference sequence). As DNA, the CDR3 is TGTGCCAGCAGCTTGGGGGTAGAGGGCGGCTACACCTTC. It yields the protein CASSLGVEGGYTF.

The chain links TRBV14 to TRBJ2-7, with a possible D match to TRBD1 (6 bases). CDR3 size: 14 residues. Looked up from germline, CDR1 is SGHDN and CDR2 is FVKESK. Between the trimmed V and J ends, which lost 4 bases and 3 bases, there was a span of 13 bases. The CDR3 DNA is TGTGCCAGCAGCCTCAGGGGCCGGGGCTACGAGCAGTACTTC. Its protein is CASSLRGRGYEQYF. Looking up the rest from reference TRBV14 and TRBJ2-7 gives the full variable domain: EAGVTQFPSHSVIEKGQTVTLRCDPISGHDNLYWYRRVMGKEIKFLLHFVKESKQDESGMPNNRFLAERTGGTYSTLKVQPAELEDSGVYFCASSLRGRGYEQYFGPGTRLTVT.

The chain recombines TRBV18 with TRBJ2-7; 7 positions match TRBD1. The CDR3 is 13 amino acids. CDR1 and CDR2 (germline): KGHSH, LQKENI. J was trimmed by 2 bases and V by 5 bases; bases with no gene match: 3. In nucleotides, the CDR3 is TGTGCCAGCTCATCTGGGACAGCCTACGAGCAGTACTTC. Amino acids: CASSSGTAYEQYF.

As DNA, the CDR3 is TGTGCCAGTAGTATAGCCTCAGGGGGCTCTAATGGCTACACCTTC. Residues: CASSIASGGSNGYTF. The rearrangement links TRBV19 to TRBJ1-2, with TRBD1 matching over 8 bases. The length of the CDR3 is 15 residues. V lost 1 base to trimming and J lost 6 bases; unmatched junction nucleotides: 7. CDR1 is LNHDA and CDR2 is SQIVND in the germline V gene (reference sequence).

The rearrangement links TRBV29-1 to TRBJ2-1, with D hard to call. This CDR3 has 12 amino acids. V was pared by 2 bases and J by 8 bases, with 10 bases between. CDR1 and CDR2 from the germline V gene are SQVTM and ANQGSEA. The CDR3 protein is CSVELLGYEQFF. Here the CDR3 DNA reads TGCAGCGTTGAATTGCTGGGCTATGAGCAGTTCTTC.

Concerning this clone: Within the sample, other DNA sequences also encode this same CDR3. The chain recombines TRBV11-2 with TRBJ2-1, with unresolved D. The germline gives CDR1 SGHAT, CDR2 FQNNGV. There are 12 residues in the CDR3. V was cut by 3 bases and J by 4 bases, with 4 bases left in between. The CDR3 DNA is TGTGCCAGCAGCTTGGCATACAATGAGCAGTTCTTC. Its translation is CASSLAYNEQFF.

Here the CDR3 reads CASSMGQPYGYTF. The DNA of the CDR3 is TGTGCCAGCAGTATGGGACAGCCCTATGGCTACACCTTC. The rearrangement links TRBV2 to TRBJ1-2, with 7 bases matching TRBD1. Germline assignment: CDR1 SNHLY and CDR2 FYNNEI. The CDR3 totals 13 residues. Trimming cost V 5 bases and J 4 bases; bases outside gene matches: 4.

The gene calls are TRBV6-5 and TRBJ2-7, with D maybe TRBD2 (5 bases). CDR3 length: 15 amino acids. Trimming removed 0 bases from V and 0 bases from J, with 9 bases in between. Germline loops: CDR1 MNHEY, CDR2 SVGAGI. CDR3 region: CASSYSSGYSYEQYF. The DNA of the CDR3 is TGTGCCAGCAGTTACTCGAGCGGATACTCCTACGAGCAGTACTTC.